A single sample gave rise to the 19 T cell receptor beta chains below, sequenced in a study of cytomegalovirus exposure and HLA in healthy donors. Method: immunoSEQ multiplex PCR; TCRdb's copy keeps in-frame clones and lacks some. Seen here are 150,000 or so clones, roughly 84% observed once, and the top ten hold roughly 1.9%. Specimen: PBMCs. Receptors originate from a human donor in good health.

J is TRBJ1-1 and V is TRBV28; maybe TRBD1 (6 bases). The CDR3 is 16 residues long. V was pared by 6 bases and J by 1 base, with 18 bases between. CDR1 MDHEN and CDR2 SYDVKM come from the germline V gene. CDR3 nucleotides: TGTGCCAGCAGCTTTTTCCCTCGGACAGAGAACACTGAAGCTTTCTTT. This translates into CASSFFPRTENTEAFF.

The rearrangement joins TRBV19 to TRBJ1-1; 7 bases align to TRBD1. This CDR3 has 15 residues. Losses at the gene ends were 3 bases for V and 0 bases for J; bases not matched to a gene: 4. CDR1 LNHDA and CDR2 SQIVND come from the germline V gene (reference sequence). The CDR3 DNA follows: TGTGCCAGTAGTATTTCAGGGGGAGTGAACACTGAAGCTTTCTTT. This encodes CASSISGGVNTEAFF.

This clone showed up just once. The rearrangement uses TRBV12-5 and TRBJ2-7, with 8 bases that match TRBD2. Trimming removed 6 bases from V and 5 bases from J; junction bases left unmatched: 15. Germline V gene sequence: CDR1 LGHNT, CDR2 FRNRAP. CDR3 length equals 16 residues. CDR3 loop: CASGYSTGLVDHEQYF. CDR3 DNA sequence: TGTGCTAGTGGGTACTCCACGGGACTAGTGGACCACGAGCAGTACTTC.

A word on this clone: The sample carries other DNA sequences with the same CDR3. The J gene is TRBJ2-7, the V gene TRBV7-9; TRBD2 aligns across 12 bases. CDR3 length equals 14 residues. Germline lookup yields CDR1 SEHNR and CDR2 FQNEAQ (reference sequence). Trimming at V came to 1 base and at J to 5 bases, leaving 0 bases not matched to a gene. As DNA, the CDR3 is TGTGCCAGCAGCTTAGGACTAGCGGGGGACGAGCAGTACTTC. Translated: CASSLGLAGDEQYF.

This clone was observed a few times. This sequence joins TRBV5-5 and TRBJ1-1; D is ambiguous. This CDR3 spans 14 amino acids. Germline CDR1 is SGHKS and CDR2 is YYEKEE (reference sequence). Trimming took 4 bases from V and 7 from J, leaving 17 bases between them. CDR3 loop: CASSPHPKQSEAFF. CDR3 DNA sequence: TGTGCCAGCAGCCCACACCCAAAACAGAGTGAAGCTTTCTTT.

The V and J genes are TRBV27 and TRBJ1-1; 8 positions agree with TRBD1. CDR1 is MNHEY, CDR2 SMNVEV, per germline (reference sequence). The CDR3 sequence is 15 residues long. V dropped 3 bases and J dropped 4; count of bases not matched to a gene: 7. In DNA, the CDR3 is TGTGCCAGCAGTTTCCTAGGACAGGGAGGCACTGAAGCTTTCTTT. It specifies CASSFLGQGGTEAFF.

CDR3 in DNA: TGTGCCACCAGCAGAAATTCAGGGAACACTGAAGCTTTCTTT. Translating it yields CATSRNSGNTEAFF. The gene calls are TRBV15 and TRBJ1-1; D is unclear. Deletions cut 2 bases from V and 1 base from J, with 8 bases between. The CDR3 runs 14 residues. Germline lookup yields CDR1 LNHNV and CDR2 YYDKDF (reference sequence).

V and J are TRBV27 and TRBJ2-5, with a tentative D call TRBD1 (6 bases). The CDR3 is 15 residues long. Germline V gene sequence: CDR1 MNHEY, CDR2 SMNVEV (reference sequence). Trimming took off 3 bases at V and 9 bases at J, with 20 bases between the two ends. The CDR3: CASSFSRQAVKAQYF. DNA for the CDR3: TGTGCCAGCAGTTTTTCAAGACAGGCCGTTAAGGCCCAGTACTTC.

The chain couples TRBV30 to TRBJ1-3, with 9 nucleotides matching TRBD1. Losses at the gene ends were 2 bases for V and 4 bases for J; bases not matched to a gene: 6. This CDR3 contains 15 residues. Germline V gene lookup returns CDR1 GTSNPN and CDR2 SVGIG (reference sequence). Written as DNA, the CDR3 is TGTGCCTGGAGTTCGGGACAGGGTCGGGGAAACACCATATATTTT. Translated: CAWSSGQGRGNTIYF.

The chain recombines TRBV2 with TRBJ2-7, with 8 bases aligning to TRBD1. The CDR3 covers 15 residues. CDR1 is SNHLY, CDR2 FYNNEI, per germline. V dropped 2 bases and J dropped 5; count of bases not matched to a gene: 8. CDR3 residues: CASSESARGRNEQYF. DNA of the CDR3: TGTGCCAGCAGTGAATCGGCCAGGGGGCGGAACGAGCAGTACTTC.

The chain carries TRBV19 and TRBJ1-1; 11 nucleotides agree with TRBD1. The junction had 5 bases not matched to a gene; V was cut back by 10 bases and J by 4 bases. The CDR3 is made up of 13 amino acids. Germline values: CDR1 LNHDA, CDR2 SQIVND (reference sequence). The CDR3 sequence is CATSGTGGTEAFF. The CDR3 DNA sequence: TGTGCCACCTCCGGGACAGGGGGCACTGAAGCTTTCTTT. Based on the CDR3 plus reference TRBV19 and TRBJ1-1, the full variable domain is DGGITQSPKYLFRKEGQNVTLSCEQNLNHDAMYWYRQDPGQGLRLIYYSQIVNDFQKGDIAEGYSVSREKKESFPLTVTSAQKNPTAFYLCATSGTGGTEAFFGQGTRLTVV.

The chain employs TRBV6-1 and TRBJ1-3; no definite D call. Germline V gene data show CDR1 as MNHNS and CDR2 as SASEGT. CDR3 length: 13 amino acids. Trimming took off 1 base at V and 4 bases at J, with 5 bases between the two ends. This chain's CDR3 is CASSEGRGNTIYF. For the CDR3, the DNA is TGTGCCAGCAGTGAAGGTCGGGGAAACACCATATATTTT.

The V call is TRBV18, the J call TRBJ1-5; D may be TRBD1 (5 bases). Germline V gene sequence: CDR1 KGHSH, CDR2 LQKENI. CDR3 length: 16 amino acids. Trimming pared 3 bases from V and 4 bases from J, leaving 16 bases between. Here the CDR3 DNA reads TGTGCCAGCTCACCGTGGAGTGGGGCGTCTAATCAGCCCCAGCATTTT. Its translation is CASSPWSGASNQPQHF. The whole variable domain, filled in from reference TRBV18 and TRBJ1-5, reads NAGVMQNPRHLVRRRGQEARLRCSPMKGHSHVYWYRQLPEEGLKFMVYLQKENIIDESGMPKERFSAEFPKEGPSILRIQQVVRGDSAAYFCASSPWSGASNQPQHFGDGTRLSIL.

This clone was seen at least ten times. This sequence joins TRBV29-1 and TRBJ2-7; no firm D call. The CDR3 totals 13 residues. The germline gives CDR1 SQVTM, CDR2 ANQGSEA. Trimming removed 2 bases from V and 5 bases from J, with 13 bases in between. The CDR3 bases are TGCAGCGTTGAAATTCCCCCTCGTGACGAGCAGTACTTC. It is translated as CSVEIPPRDEQYF.

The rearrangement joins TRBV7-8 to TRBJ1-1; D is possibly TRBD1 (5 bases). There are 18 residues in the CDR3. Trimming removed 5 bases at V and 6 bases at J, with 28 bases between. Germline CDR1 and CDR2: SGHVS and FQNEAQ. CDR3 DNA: TGTGCCAGCAGCCCCCGGGACCTATTACGGGGGATGCGGCCTGAAGCTTTCTTT. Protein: CASSPRDLLRGMRPEAFF.

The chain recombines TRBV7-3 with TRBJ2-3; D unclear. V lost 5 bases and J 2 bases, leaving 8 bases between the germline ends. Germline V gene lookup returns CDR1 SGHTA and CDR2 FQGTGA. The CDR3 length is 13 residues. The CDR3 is CASSPLLTDTQYF. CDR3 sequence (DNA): TGTGCCAGCAGCCCACTTCTCACAGATACGCAGTATTTT. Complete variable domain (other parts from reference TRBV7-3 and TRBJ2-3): GAGVSQTPSNKVTEKGKYVELRCDPISGHTALYWYRQSLGQGPEFLIYFQGTGAADDSGLPNDRFFAVRPEGSVSTLKIQRTERGDSAVYLCASSPLLTDTQYFGPGTRLTVL.

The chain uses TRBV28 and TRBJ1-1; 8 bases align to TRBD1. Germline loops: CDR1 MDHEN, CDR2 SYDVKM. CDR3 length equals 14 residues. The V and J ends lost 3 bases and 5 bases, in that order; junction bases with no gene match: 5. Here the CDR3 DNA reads TGTGCCAGCAGTTTGGACAGGGAAGGAACTGAAGCTTTCTTT. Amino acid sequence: CASSLDREGTEAFF.

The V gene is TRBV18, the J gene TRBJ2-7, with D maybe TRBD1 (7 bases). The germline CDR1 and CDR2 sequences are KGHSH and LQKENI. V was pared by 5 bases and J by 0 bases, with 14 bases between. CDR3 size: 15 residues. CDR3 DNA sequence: TGTGCCAGCTCAGAGGGGGCGGGGCCCTCCTACGAGCAGTACTTC. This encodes CASSEGAGPSYEQYF.

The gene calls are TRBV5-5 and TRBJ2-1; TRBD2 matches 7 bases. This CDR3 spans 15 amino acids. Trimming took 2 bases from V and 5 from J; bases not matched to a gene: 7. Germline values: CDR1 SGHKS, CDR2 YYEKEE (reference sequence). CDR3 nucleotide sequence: TGTGCCAGCAGCTTTGGTGGGGGGGTGAACAATGAGCAGTTCTTC. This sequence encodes CASSFGGGVNNEQFF.